The next 17 T cell receptor beta chains were all read from a single sample in a study of T cells in localized non-small cell lung cancer. TCRdb keeps only in-frame clones here, not all; method: immunoSEQ multiplex PCR. The sample has fewer than 8,000 clones; approximately 93% are singletons. The input for sequencing was peripheral blood, taken before any cancer treatment. Every receptor here comes from a woman aged 40 to 75 with stage I lung adenocarcinoma.

This clone was counted a single time. V is TRBV5-5 and J is TRBJ2-3; D assignment may be TRBD1 or TRBD2 (5 bases each). In germline, CDR1 is SGHKS, CDR2 YYEKEE (reference sequence). The V end lost 3 bases, the J end lost 4 bases, and 12 bases lay between the germline ends. The CDR3 sequence is 14 residues long. The CDR3 sequence is CASSWGSEADTQYF. As DNA, the CDR3 is TGTGCCAGCAGCTGGGGGTCCGAGGCAGATACGCAGTATTTT.

The chain employs TRBV28 and TRBJ2-1; 8 bases align to TRBD1. V trimming: 3 bases; J trimming: 4 bases; junction bases outside the gene matches: 5. The CDR3 is made up of 15 amino acids. The germline V gene encodes CDR1 MDHEN and CDR2 SYDVKM. DNA of the CDR3: TGTGCCAGCAGTTTGTGGCAGGGGGCTTACAATGAGCAGTTCTTC. It codes for CASSLWQGAYNEQFF. Supplemented by reference TRBV28 and TRBJ2-1, the full variable domain reads DVKVTQSSRYLVKRTGEKVFLECVQDMDHENMFWYRQDPGLGLRLIYFSYDVKMKEKGDIPEGYSVSREKKERFSLILESASTNQTSMYLCASSLWQGAYNEQFFGPGTRLTVL.

The chain is built from TRBV5-4 and TRBJ2-7, with 9 bases aligning to TRBD2. The V segment lost 6 bases and the J segment 7 bases; nucleotides outside the gene matches: 11. Germline V lookup: CDR1 SGHNT, CDR2 YYREEE (reference sequence). This CDR3 has 14 residues. The CDR3 is CASIPAGGSPEQYF. In DNA, the CDR3 is TGTGCCAGCATTCCAGCGGGAGGATCACCGGAGCAGTACTTC.

This chain connects TRBV25-1 to TRBJ2-3; D is perhaps TRBD2 (5 bases). Trimming shortened V by 4 bases and J by 1 base, and 15 bases separated the two germline ends. Germline lookup yields CDR1 MGHDK and CDR2 SYGVNS. The CDR3 sequence is 16 residues long. The CDR3 spells CASSARLEAGTDTQYF. The CDR3 DNA follows: TGTGCCAGCAGTGCGCGACTGGAAGCGGGCACAGATACGCAGTATTTT.

The chain employs TRBV5-4 and TRBJ1-2; tentatively, D is TRBD1 (6 bases). This CDR3 comprises 16 residues. The germline V gene encodes CDR1 SGHNT and CDR2 YYREEE (reference sequence). Trimming took off 5 bases at V and 0 bases at J, with 17 bases between the two ends. In DNA, the CDR3 is TGTGCCAGCAGGTTCGGGGGCCCCGGGACTAACTATGGCTACACCTTC. Its translation is CASRFGGPGTNYGYTF.

The rearrangement links TRBV30 to TRBJ1-1; D ambiguous. The CDR3 is 12 residues long. Looked up from germline, CDR1 is GTSNPN and CDR2 is SVGIG (reference sequence). Trimming left V 5 bases short and J 2 bases short, with 9 bases between. CDR3 sequence (DNA): TGTGCCTGGGCGCAGGTTAACACTGAAGCTTTCTTT. It codes for CAWAQVNTEAFF.

This clone is a singleton in its sample. V usage is TRBV7-9 and J usage is TRBJ2-3; D gene ambiguous. The CDR3 sequence is 14 residues long. Germline CDR1 is SEHNR and CDR2 is FQNEAQ (reference sequence). The V and J ends lost 0 bases and 7 bases respectively, with 11 bases between them. CDR3 residues: CASSLAGSSHTQYF. The CDR3 nucleotides are TGTGCCAGCAGCTTAGCTGGGTCTTCCCATACGCAGTATTTT.

The gene calls are TRBV10-2 and TRBJ2-5, with a tentative D call TRBD2 (6 bases). V lost 0 bases to trimming and J lost 7 bases, with 12 bases between them. The CDR3 has 14 residues. CDR1 and CDR2 (germline): WSHSY, SAAADI. The CDR3 protein is CASSESRAGGTQYF. The DNA of the CDR3 is TGCGCCAGCAGTGAGTCCAGAGCCGGGGGGACCCAGTACTTC.

The CDR3 sequence: CASREQENTEAFF. CDR3 sequence (DNA): TGTGCCAGCAGGGAACAGGAGAACACTGAAGCTTTCTTT. The chain combines TRBV6-5 with TRBJ1-1, with D perhaps TRBD1 (5 bases). Germline CDR1 reads MNHEY; CDR2 reads SVGAGI. The germline V and J ends were trimmed by 6 bases and 1 base, with 9 bases remaining between them. This CDR3 has 13 residues.

The chain is built from TRBV5-1 and TRBJ2-2; possibly TRBD1 for D (5 bases). Between the trimmed V and J ends, which lost 0 bases and 7 bases, there was a span of 7 bases. The CDR3 is 13 residues long. CDR1 and CDR2 (germline): SGHRS, YFSETQ. The CDR3 bases are TGCGCCAGCAGCTTGGCAGGGCACGGGGAGCTGTTTTTT. This sequence encodes CASSLAGHGELFF. Filled out from reference TRBV5-1 and TRBJ2-2, the complete variable domain reads KAGVTQTPRYLIKTRGQQVTLSCSPISGHRSVSWYQQTPGQGLQFLFEYFSETQRNKGNFPGRFSGRQFSNSRSEMNVSTLELGDSALYLCASSLAGHGELFFGEGSRLTVL.

CDR3 nucleotides: TGCGCCAGCAGCTTGATCGGCAGGGGCGAAAAACTGTTTTTT. It encodes CASSLIGRGEKLFF. The genes are TRBV5-1 and TRBJ1-4, with TRBD1 as a possible D gene (6 bases). Germline CDR1 is SGHRS and CDR2 is YFSETQ. The CDR3 is 14 residues long. The ends were cut back, 1 base at V and 8 bases at J, with 12 bases in the middle.

The chain is built from TRBV6-1 and TRBJ2-7, with D tentatively TRBD2 (7 bases). CDR3 length: 16 residues. From germline, CDR1 is MNHNS and CDR2 SASEGT. V was trimmed by 3 bases and J by 2 bases, leaving 17 bases between them. The CDR3 loop is CASSDPERDNTYEQYF. CDR3 nucleotide sequence: TGTGCCAGCAGTGACCCCGAGCGGGACAACACCTACGAGCAGTACTTC.

The chain is built from TRBV11-1 and TRBJ2-7; D not resolved. Trimming took off 5 bases at V and 5 bases at J, with 16 bases between the two ends. Germline V gene lookup returns CDR1 SGHAT and CDR2 FQDESV (reference sequence). The CDR3 runs to 14 residues. The CDR3 reads CASSGRWPGNEQYF. The CDR3 nucleotides read TGTGCCAGCAGCGGCAGGTGGCCGGGTAACGAGCAGTACTTC.

The chain joins TRBV7-6 to TRBJ1-6, with TRBD1 as a possible D gene (5 bases). CDR1 and CDR2 from the germline V gene are SGHVS and FNYEAQ. The CDR3 runs to 13 residues. Deletions cut 1 base from V and 14 bases from J, with 12 bases between. Here the CDR3 DNA reads TGTGCCAGCAGCTTAGAGGCGGGGGTGGCCCTCCACTTT. Residues: CASSLEAGVALHF.

V usage is TRBV18 and J usage is TRBJ2-1; TRBD2 matches at 11 bases. This CDR3 is 15 amino acids long. V was pared by 6 bases and J by 8 bases, with 9 bases of the junction left unmatched. Per the germline V gene, CDR1 is KGHSH and CDR2 is LQKENI. The CDR3 nucleotides read TGTGCCAGCTCGCCGTTAGCGGGGGGGCTTTATGAGCAGTTCTTC. It encodes CASSPLAGGLYEQFF.

The chain combines TRBV27 with TRBJ1-1; TRBD1 is a possible D gene (5 bases). V lost 6 bases, J lost 3 bases, and 17 bases lay in between. CDR1 is MNHEY and CDR2 is SMNVEV in the germline V gene (reference sequence). The CDR3 has 15 amino acids. CDR3 in DNA: TGTGCCAGCAGATTGGCGGGGCTGGGAGACACTGAAGCTTTCTTT. Amino acid sequence: CASRLAGLGDTEAFF.

The chain recombines TRBV10-2 with TRBJ2-2, with TRBD1 as a possible D gene (5 bases). CDR1 is WSHSY and CDR2 is SAAADI in the germline V gene. The CDR3 spans 15 residues. The V and J ends lost 8 bases and 2 bases respectively, with 15 bases between them. The CDR3 DNA reads TGCGCCAGCGCAATTCGCCAGGGAAACACCGGGGAGCTGTTTTTT. This codes for CASAIRQGNTGELFF.